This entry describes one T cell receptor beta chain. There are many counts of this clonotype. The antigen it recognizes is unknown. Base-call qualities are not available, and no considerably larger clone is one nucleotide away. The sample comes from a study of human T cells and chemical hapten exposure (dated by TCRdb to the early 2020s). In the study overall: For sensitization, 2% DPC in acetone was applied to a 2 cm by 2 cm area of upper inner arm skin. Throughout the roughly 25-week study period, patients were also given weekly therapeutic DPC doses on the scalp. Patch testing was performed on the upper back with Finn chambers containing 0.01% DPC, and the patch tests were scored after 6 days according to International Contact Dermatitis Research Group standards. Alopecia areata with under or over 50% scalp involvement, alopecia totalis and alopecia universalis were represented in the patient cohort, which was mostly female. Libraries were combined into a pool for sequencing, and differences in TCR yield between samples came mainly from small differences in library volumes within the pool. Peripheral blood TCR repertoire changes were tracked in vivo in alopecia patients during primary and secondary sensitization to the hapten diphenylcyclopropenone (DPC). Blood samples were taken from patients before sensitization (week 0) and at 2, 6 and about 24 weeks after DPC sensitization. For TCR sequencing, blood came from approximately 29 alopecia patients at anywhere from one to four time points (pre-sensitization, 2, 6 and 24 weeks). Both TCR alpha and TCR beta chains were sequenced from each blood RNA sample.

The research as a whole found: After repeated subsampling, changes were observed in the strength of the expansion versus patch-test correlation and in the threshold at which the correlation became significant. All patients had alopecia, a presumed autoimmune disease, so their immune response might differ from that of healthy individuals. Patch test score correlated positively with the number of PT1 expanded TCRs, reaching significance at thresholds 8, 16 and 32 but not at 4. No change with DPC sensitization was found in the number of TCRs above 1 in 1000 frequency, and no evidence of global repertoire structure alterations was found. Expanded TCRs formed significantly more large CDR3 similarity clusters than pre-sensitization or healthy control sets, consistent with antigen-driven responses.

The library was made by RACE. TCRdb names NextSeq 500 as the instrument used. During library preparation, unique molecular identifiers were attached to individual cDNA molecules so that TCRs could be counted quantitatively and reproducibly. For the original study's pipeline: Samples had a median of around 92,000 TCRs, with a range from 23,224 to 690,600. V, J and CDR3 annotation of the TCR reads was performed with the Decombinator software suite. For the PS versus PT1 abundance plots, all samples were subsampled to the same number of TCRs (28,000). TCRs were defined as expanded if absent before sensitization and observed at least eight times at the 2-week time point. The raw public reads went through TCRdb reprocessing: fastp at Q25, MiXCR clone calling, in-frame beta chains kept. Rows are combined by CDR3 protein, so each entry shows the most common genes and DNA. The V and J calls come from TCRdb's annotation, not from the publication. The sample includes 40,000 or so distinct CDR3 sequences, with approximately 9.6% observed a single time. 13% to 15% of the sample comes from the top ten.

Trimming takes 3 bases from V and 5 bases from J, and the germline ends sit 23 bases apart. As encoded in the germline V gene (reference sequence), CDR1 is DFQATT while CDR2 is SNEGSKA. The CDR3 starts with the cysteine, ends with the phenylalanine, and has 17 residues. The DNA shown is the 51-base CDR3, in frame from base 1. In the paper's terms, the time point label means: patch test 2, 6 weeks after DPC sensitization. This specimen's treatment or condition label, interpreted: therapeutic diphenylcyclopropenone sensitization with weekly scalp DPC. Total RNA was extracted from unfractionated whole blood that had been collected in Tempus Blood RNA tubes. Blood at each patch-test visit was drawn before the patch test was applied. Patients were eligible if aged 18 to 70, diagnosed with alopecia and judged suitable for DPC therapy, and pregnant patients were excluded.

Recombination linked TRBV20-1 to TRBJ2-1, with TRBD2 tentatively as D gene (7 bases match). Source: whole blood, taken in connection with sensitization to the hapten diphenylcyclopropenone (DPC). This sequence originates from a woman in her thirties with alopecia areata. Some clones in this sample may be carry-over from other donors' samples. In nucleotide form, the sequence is TGCAGTGCTAGGTCTTTCGCGACGGGGGGCCTGGACAATGAGCAGTTCTTC. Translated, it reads CSARSFATGGLDNEQFF.